The 10 T cell receptor beta chains given below trace back to one sample, sequenced in a study of shared clonotypes between healthy human individuals (dated by TCRdb to the early 2020s). CD8 naive samples consisted of CD45RO-negative cells that were positively selected for CCR7, yielding a CD45RA+CCR7+ population without TemRA cells. Preparation of the library involved the immunoSEQ multiplex PCR assay. TCRdb retrieved this table from immuneACCESS and kept in-frame rearrangements only. Not all clones are present; in checked studies, unresolved V genes account for under half, and no reason is known for the remainder. The sample table lists roughly 2.1 million clones, 85% to 95% of them with a count of one. The ten largest clones capture over 1.5% of the sample. The sequencing sample was made of naive CD8+ T cells from PBMCs. The cell subset or site tag for this specimen amounts to: CD45RA+CCR7+. These receptor sequences come from a man aged 18 to 29 in good health. Some clones in this sample may be carry-over from other donors' samples.

The chain uses TRBV5-4 and TRBJ2-7; D perhaps matches TRBD2 (5 bases). Between the trimmed V and J ends, which lost 4 bases and 6 bases, there was a span of 11 bases. This CDR3 region has 12 residues. CDR1 and CDR2 from the germline V gene are SGHNT and YYREEE (reference sequence). The CDR3 spells CASSLNRGEQYF. In DNA, the CDR3 is TGTGCCAGCAGCCTTAACCGGGGCGAGCAGTACTTC. The full variable domain, rest sourced from reference TRBV5-4 and TRBJ2-7, is ETGVTQSPTHLIKTRGQQVTLRCSSQSGHNTVSWYQQALGQGPQFIFQYYREEENGRGNFPPRFSGLQFPNYSSELNVNALELDDSALYLCASSLNRGEQYFGPGTRLTVT.

The chain couples TRBV7-9 to TRBJ2-1; 7 nucleotides agree with TRBD2. With V trimmed by 4 bases and J by 5 bases, 5 bases remained unmatched. The CDR3 sequence is 14 residues long. Germline V CDR1 and CDR2: SEHNR, FQNEAQ (reference sequence). In nucleotides, the CDR3 is TGTGCCAGCAGCTGGGCCCTAGCGGACAATGAGCAGTTCTTC. Translation gives CASSWALADNEQFF. The entire variable domain, with the rest obtained from reference TRBV7-9 and TRBJ2-1, is as follows: DTGVSQNPRHKITKRGQNVTFRCDPISEHNRLYWYRQTLGQGPEFLTYFQNEAQLEKSRLLSDRFSAERPKGSFSTLEIQRTEQGDSAMYLCASSWALADNEQFFGPGTRLTVL.

The table lists this clone with a count of one. The V and J genes are TRBV7-9 and TRBJ2-7; TRBD2 agrees at 7 bases. After removal of 7 bases from V and 0 bases from J, the junction contained 6 bases not matched to a gene. Germline CDR1 and CDR2: SEHNR and FQNEAQ (reference sequence). CDR3 length: 14 amino acids. CDR3 in DNA: TGTGCCAGCAATATAGGCGGGGGCTCCTACGAGCAGTACTTC. Residues: CASNIGGGSYEQYF. The complete variable domain, with remaining parts taken from reference TRBV7-9 and TRBJ2-7, reads DTGVSQNPRHKITKRGQNVTFRCDPISEHNRLYWYRQTLGQGPEFLTYFQNEAQLEKSRLLSDRFSAERPKGSFSTLEIQRTEQGDSAMYLCASNIGGGSYEQYFGPGTRLTVT.

The chain carries TRBV6-5 and TRBJ2-7; 7 bases map to TRBD1. Unmatched junction bases numbered 5, after V lost 4 bases and J lost 5 bases. This CDR3 spans 13 amino acids. The germline CDR1 and CDR2 sequences are MNHEY and SVGAGI. The CDR3: CASSSFGQDEQYF. In nucleotides, the CDR3 is TGTGCCAGCAGTTCATTTGGACAGGACGAGCAGTACTTC.

This clone was counted a single time. The chain recombines TRBV5-1 with TRBJ2-5; the match to TRBD2 covers 14 bases. The V and J ends lost 4 bases and 1 base, in that order; junction bases with no gene match: 6. From germline, CDR1 is SGHRS and CDR2 YFSETQ. The CDR3 runs 17 residues. CDR3 in DNA: TGCGCCAGCAGCCCTAGGACTAGCGGGGGGACCCAAGAGACCCAGTACTTC. Translated, it gives CASSPRTSGGTQETQYF.

The chain links TRBV7-8 to TRBJ2-3; D is perhaps TRBD2 (5 bases). The CDR3 totals 16 residues. V was clipped by 5 bases and J by 6 bases, with 21 bases between them. Germline values: CDR1 SGHVS, CDR2 FQNEAQ. CDR3 bases: TGTGCCAGCAGCCCTCTCTCGGAGGCCCCTGAGGATACGCAGTATTTT. It encodes CASSPLSEAPEDTQYF.

V usage is TRBV6-1 and J usage is TRBJ2-2; D unresolved. Between the trimmed V and J ends, which lost 11 bases and 7 bases, there was a span of 11 bases. The CDR3 contains 11 residues. The germline gives CDR1 MNHNS, CDR2 SASEGT. The CDR3 here is CAHSSGGELFF. For the CDR3, the DNA is TGTGCCCACTCCTCGGGCGGGGAGCTGTTTTTT.

The V and J genes are TRBV27 and TRBJ2-4; 8 positions match TRBD1. CDR1 is MNHEY, CDR2 SMNVEV, per germline (reference sequence). The CDR3 sequence is 17 residues long. V shed 8 bases, J shed 1 base, and the junction held 13 bases outside the gene matches. The chain's CDR3 is CASPDRDGWFAKNIQYF. The CDR3 DNA is TGTGCCAGCCCGGACAGGGACGGGTGGTTCGCCAAAAACATTCAGTACTTC.

This chain joins TRBV27 and TRBJ1-1, with D tentatively TRBD1 (5 bases). V lost 8 bases and J lost 0, with 16 bases in between. Germline CDR1 and CDR2: MNHEY and SMNVEV (reference sequence). This CDR3 contains 15 residues. CDR3 protein: CASRDRGILNTEAFF. The CDR3 DNA is TGTGCCAGCCGTGACAGAGGCATCTTGAACACTGAAGCTTTCTTT.

The chain has TRBV28 and TRBJ1-6; tentative D call: TRBD1 (6 bases). Deletions cut 6 bases from V and 9 bases from J, with 15 bases between. The germline V gene encodes CDR1 MDHEN and CDR2 SYDVKM. The CDR3 runs to 14 residues. The CDR3 reads CASSPAGAGSPLHF. The CDR3 DNA sequence: TGTGCCAGCAGCCCCGCAGGGGCAGGTTCACCCCTCCACTTT.